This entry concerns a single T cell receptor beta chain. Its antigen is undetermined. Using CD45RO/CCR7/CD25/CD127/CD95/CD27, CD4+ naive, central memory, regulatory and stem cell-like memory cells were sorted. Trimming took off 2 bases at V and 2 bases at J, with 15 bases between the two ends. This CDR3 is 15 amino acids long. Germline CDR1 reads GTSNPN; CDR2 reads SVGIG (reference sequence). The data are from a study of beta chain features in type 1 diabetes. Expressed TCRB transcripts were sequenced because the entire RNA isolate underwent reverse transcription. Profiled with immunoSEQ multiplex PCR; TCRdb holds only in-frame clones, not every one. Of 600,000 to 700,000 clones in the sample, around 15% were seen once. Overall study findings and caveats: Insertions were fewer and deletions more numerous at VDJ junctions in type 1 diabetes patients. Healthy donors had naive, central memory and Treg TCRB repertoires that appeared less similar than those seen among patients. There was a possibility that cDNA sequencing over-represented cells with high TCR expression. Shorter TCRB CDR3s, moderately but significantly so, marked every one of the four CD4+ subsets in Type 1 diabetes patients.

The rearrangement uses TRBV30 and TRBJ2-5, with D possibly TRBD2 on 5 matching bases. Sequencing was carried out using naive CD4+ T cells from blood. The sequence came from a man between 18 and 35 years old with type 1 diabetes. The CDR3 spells CAWSPRLTMQETQYF. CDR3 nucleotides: TGTGCCTGGAGTCCGAGACTAACGATGCAAGAGACCCAGTACTTC.